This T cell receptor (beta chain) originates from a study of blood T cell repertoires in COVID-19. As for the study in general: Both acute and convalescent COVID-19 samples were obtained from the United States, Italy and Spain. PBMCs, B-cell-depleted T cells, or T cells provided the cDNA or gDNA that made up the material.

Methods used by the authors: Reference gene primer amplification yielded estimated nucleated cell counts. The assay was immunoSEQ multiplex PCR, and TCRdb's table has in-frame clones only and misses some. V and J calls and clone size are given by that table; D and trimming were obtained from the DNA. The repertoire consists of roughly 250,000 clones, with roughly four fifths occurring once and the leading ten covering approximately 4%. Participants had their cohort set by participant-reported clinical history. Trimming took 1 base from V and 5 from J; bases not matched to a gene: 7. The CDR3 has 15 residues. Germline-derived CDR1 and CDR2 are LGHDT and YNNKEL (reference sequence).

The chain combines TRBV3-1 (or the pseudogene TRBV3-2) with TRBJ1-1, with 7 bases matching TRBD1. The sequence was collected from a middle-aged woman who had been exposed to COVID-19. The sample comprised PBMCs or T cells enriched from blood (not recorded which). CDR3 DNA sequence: TGTGCCAGCAGCCAAGCGACAGGGCTAGGAACTGAAGCTTTCTTT. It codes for CASSQATGLGTEAFF.